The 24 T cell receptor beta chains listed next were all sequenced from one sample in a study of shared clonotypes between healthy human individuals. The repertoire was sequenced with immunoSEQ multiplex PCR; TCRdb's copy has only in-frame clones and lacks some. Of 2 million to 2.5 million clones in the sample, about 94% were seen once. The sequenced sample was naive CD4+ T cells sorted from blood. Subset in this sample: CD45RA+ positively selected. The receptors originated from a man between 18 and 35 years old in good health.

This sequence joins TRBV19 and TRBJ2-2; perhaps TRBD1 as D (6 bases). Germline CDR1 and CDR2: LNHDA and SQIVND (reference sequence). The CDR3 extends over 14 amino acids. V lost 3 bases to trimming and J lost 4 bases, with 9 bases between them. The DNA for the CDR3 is TGTGCCAGTAGTATGCAGGGGACCACCGGGGAGCTGTTTTTT. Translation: CASSMQGTTGELFF.

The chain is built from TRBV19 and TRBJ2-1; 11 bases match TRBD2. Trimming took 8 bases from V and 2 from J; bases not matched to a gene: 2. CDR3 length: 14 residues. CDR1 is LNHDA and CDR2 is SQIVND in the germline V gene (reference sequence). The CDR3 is CASFSGGAYNEQFF. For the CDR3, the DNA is TGTGCCAGTTTTAGCGGGGGGGCCTACAATGAGCAGTTCTTC.

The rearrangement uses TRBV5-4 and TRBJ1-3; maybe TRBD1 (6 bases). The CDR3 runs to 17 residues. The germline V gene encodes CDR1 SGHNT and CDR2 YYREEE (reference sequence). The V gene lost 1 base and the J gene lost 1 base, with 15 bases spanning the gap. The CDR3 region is CASSLSTKQGSGNTIYF. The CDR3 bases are TGTGCCAGCAGCTTGTCCACTAAGCAGGGGTCTGGAAACACCATATATTTT.

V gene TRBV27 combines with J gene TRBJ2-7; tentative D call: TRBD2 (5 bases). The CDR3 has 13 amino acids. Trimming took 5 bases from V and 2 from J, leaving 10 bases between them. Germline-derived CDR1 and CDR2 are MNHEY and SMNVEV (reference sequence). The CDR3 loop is CASSIDGTYEQYF. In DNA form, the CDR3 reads TGTGCCAGCAGTATCGACGGGACCTACGAGCAGTACTTC.

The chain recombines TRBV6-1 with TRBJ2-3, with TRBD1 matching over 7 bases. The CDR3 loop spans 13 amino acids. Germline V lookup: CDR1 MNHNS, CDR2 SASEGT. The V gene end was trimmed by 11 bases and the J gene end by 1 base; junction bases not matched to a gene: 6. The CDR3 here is CAHIQGGTDTQYF. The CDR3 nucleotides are TGTGCCCATATTCAGGGGGGCACAGATACGCAGTATTTT.

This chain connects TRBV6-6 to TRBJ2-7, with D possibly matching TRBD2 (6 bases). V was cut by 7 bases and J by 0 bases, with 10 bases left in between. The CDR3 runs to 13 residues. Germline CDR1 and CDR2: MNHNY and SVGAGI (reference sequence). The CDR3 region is CASKETSSYEQYF. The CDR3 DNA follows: TGTGCCAGCAAGGAGACTAGCTCCTACGAGCAGTACTTC.

CDR3 in amino acids: CAISESDDSQYF. The DNA for the CDR3 is TGTGCCATCAGTGAGTCGGATGACAGTCAGTACTTC. The V call is TRBV10-3, the J call TRBJ2-7; D might be TRBD1 (5 bases). V lost 0 bases and J lost 10, with 10 bases in between. Germline-derived CDR1 and CDR2 are ENHRY and SYGVKD. The CDR3 consists of 12 residues.

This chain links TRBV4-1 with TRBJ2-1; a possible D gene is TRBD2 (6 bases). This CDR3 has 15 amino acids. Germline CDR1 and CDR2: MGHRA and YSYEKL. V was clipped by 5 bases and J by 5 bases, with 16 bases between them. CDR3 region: CASSRLEFGDNEQFF. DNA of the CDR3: TGCGCCAGCAGCAGACTAGAGTTTGGGGACAATGAGCAGTTCTTC.

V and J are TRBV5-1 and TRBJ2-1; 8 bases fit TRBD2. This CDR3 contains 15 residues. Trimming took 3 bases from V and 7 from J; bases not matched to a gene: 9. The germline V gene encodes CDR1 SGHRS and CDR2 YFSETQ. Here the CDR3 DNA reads TGCGCCAGCAGCTGGGGAGCGGGAGACGGGAATGAGCAGTTCTTC. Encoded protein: CASSWGAGDGNEQFF.

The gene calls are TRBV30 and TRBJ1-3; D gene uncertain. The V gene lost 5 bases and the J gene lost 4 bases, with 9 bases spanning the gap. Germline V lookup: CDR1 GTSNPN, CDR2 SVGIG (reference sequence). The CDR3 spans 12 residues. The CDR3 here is CAWLGLGNTIYF. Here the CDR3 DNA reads TGTGCCTGGTTAGGTTTAGGAAACACCATATATTTT.

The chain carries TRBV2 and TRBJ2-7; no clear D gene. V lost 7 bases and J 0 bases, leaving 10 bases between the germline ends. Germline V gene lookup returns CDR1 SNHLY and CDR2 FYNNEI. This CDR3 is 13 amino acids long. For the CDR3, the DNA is TGTGCCAGCATCGATAGCATCTCCTACGAGCAGTACTTC. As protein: CASIDSISYEQYF.

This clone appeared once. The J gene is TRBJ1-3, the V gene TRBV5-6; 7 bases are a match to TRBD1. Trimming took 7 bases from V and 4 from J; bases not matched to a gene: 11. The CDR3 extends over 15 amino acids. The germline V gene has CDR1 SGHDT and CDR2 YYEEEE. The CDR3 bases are TGTGCCAGCGGAACAGGGGTAGCAGCGGGAAACACCATATATTTT. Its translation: CASGTGVAAGNTIYF.

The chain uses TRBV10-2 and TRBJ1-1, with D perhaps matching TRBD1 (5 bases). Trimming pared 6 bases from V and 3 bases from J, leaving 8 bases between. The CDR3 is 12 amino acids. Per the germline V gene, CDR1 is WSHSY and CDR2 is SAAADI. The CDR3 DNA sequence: TGCGCCAGCAGATGGGGGGACACTGAAGCTTTCTTT. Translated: CASRWGDTEAFF.

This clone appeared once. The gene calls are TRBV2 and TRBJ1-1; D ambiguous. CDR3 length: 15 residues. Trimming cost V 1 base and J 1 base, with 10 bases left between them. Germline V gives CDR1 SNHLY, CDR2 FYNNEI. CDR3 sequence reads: CASSEGGLGNTEAFF. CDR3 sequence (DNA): TGTGCCAGCAGTGAAGGGGGTCTTGGGAACACTGAAGCTTTCTTT.

CDR3 coding DNA: TGTGCCAGCAGCTTAGACATGGCTCTGGAGCTGTTTTTT. Its translation is CASSLDMALELFF. The J gene is TRBJ2-2, the V gene TRBV7-2; D not resolved. Germline CDR1 reads SGHTA; CDR2 reads FQGNSA. CDR3 length equals 13 residues. Trimming cost V 1 base and J 10 bases, with 10 bases left between them.

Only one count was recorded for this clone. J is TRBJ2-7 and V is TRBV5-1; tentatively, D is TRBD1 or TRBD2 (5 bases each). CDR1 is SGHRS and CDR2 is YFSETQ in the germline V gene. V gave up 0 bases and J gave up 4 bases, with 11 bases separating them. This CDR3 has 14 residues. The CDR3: CASSLDTGQYEQYF. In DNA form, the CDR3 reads TGCGCCAGCAGCTTGGACACGGGGCAATACGAGCAGTACTTC. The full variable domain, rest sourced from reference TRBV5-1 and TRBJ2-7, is KAGVTQTPRYLIKTRGQQVTLSCSPISGHRSVSWYQQTPGQGLQFLFEYFSETQRNKGNFPGRFSGRQFSNSRSEMNVSTLELGDSALYLCASSLDTGQYEQYFGPGTRLTVT.

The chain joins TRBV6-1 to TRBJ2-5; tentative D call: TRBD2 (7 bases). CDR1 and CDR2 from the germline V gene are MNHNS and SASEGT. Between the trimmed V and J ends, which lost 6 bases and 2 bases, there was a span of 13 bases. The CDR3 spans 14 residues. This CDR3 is CASRGGPLQETQYF. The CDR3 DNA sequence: TGTGCCAGCAGGGGGGGGCCTTTACAAGAGACCCAGTACTTC.

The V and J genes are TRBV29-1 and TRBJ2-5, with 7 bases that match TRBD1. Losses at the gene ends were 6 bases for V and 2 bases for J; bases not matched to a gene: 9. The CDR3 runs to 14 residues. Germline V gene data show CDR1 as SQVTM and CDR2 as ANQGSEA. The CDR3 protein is CSVQTGSRQETQYF. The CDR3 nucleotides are TGCAGCGTCCAGACAGGGAGTAGGCAAGAGACCCAGTACTTC.

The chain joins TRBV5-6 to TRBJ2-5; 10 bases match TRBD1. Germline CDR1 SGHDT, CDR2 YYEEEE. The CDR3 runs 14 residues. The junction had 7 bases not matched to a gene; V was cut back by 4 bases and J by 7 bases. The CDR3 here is CASSEDRGLGTQYF. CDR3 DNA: TGTGCCAGCAGCGAAGACAGGGGGCTGGGGACCCAGTACTTC.

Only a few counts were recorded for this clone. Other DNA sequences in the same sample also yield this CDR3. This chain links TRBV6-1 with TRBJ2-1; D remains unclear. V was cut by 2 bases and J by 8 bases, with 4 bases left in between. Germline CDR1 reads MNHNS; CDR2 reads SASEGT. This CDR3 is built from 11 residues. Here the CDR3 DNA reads TGTGCCAGCAGTGAACCGGATGAGCAGTTCTTC. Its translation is CASSEPDEQFF.

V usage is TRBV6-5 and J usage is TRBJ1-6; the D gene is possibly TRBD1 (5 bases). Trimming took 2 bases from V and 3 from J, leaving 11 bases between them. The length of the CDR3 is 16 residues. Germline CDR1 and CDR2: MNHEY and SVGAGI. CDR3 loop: CASSYRDGLYNSPLHF. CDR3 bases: TGTGCCAGCAGTTACCGGGACGGACTCTATAATTCACCCCTCCACTTT.

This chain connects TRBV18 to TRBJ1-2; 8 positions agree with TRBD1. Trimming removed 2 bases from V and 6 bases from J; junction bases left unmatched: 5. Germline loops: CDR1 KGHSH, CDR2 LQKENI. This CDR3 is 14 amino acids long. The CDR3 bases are TGTGCCAGCTCACCAGGACAGGGCGAGCATGGCTACACCTTC. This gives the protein CASSPGQGEHGYTF.

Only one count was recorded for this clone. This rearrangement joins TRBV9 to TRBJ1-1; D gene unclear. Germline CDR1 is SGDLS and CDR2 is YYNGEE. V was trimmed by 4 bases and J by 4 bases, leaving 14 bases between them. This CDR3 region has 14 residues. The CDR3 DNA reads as TGTGCCAGCAGCCAGCAATCCCGGGGCACTGAAGCTTTCTTT. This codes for CASSQQSRGTEAFF. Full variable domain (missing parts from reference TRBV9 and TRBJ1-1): DSGVTQTPKHLITATGQRVTLRCSPRSGDLSVYWYQQSLDQGLQFLIQYYNGEERAKGNILERFSAQQFPDLHSELNLSSLELGDSALYFCASSQQSRGTEAFFGQGTRLTVV.

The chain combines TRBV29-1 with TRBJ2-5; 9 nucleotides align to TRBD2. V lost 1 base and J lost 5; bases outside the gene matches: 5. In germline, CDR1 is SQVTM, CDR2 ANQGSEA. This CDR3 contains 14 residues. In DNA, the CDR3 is TGCAGCGTTGAAGGGCGGGAGGGCCGGGAGACCCAGTACTTC. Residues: CSVEGREGRETQYF.